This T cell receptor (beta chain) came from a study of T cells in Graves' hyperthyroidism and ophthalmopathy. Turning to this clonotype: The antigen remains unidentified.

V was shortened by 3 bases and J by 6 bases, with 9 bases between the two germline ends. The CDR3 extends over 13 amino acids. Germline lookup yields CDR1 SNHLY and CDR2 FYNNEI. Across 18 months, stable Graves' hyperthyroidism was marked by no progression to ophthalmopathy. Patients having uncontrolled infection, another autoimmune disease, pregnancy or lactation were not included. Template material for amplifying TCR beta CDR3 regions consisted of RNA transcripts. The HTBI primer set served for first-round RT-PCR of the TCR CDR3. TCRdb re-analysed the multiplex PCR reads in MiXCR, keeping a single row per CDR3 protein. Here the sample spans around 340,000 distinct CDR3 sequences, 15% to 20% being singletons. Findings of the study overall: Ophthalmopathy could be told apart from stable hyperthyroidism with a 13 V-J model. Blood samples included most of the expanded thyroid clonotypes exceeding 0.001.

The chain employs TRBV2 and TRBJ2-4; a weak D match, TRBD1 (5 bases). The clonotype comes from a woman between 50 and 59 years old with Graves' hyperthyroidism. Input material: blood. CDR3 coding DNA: TGTGCCAGCAGTGATGACAGCAGAAACATTCAGTACTTC. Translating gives CASSDDSRNIQYF.